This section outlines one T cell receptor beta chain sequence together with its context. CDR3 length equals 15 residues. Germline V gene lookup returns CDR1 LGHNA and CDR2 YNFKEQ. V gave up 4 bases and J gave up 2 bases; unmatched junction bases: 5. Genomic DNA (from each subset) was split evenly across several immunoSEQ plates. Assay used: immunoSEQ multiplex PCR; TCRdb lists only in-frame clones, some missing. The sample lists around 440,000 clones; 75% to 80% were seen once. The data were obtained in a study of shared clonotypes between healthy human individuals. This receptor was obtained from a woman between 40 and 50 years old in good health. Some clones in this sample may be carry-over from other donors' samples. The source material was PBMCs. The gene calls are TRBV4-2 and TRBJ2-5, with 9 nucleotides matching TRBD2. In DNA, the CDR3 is TGTGCCAGCAGCCTCCGACTAGCGGAACAAGAGACCCAGTACTTC. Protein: CASSLRLAEQETQYF.